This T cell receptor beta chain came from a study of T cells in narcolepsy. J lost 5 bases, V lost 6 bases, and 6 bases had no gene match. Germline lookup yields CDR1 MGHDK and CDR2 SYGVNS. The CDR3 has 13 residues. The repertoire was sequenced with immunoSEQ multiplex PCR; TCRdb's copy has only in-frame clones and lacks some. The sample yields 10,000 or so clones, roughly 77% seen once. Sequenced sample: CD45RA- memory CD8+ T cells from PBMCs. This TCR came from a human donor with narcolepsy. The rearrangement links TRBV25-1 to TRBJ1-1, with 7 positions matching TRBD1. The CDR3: CASRDRRDTEAFF. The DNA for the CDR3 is TGTGCCAGCAGGGACAGGAGGGATACTGAAGCTTTCTTT.